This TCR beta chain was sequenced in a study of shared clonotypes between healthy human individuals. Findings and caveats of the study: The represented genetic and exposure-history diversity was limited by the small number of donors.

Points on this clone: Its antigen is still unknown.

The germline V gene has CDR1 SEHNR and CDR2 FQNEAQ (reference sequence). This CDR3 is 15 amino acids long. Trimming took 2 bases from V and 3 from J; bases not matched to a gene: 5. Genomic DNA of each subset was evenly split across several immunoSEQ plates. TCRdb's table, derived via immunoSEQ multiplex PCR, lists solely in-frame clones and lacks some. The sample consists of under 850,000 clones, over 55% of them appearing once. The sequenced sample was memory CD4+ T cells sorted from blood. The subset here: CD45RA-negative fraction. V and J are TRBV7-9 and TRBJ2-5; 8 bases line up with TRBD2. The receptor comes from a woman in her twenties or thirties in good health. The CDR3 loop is CASSLFRGLEETQYF. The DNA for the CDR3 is TGTGCCAGCAGCTTATTCAGGGGACTAGAAGAGACCCAGTACTTC.